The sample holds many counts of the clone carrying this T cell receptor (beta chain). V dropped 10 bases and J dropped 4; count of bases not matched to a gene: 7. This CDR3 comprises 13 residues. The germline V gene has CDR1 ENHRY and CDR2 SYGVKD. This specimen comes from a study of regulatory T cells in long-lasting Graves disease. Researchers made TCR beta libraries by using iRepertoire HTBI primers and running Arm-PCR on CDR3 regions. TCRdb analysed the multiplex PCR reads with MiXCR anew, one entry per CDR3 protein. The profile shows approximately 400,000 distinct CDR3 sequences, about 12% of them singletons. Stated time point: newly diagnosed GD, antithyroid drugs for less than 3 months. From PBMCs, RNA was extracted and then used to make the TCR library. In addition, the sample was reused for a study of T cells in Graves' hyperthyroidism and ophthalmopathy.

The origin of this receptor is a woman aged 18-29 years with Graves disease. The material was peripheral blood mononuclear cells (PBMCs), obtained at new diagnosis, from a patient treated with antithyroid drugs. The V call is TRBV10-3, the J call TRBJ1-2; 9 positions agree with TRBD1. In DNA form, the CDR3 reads TGTGCCACCCGGGGGGACAGGGTCTATGGCTACACCTTC. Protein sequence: CATRGDRVYGYTF.